A single sample gave rise to the 25 T cell receptor beta chains below, sequenced in a study of blood T cell repertoires in COVID-19. Sequenced by immunoSEQ multiplex PCR; TCRdb stores in-frame clones only, minus some. The sample has some 190,000 clones, 70% to 90% seen once. The sample consisted of peripheral blood. All receptors derive from a woman in her seventies with active or convalescent COVID-19.

This clone occurred a few times. The gene calls are TRBV24-1 and TRBJ2-2, with 9 nucleotides matching TRBD2. Looked up from germline, CDR1 is KGHDR and CDR2 is SFDVKD. This CDR3 spans 19 amino acids. The junction had 13 bases not matched to a gene; V was cut back by 4 bases and J by 2 bases. CDR3 sequence (DNA): TGTGCCACCAGTGACATCCCCCCTGGACTAGCGACCAACACCGGGGAGCTGTTTTTT. Protein: CATSDIPPGLATNTGELFF.

The chain combines TRBV5-1 with TRBJ2-7, with 7 bases matching TRBD2. Trimming removed 2 bases from V and 2 bases from J; junction bases left unmatched: 4. The germline CDR1 and CDR2 sequences are SGHRS and YFSETQ. The length of the CDR3 is 14 residues. CDR3 sequence: CASSFGGGPYEQYF. In DNA form, the CDR3 reads TGCGCCAGCAGCTTCGGGGGAGGGCCCTACGAGCAGTACTTC.

The V call is TRBV28, the J call TRBJ1-2; no clear D. The CDR3 is made up of 12 amino acids. V was trimmed by 2 bases and J by 7 bases, leaving 8 bases between them. Germline-derived CDR1 and CDR2 are MDHEN and SYDVKM. The CDR3 DNA reads TGTGCCAGCAGTTTAGAGTTAAGTGGCTACACCTTC. It is translated as CASSLELSGYTF.

V and J are TRBV6-1 and TRBJ2-7, with a possible D match to TRBD2 (7 bases). CDR1 and CDR2 from the germline V gene are MNHNS and SASEGT. V was trimmed by 2 bases and J by 0 bases, leaving 17 bases between them. CDR3 size: 17 residues. As DNA, the CDR3 is TGTGCCAGCAGTGAATATTGGGGGGGGGCGGACTCCTACGAGCAGTACTTC. This codes for CASSEYWGGADSYEQYF.

The chain has TRBV7-9 and TRBJ2-1, with TRBD2 identical over 9 bases. J was trimmed by 7 bases and V by 2 bases; bases with no gene match: 9. Germline V lookup: CDR1 SEHNR, CDR2 FQNEAQ (reference sequence). This CDR3 contains 16 residues. In DNA form, the CDR3 reads TGTGCCAGCAGCTTATCCTCACTAGCGGGCAATAATGAGCAGTTCTTC. This gives the protein CASSLSSLAGNNEQFF.

A few counts support this clone. The V and J genes are TRBV28 and TRBJ2-7, with D unclear. This CDR3 region has 14 residues. Germline CDR1 reads MDHEN; CDR2 reads SYDVKM. The V end was cut by 4 bases, the J end by 4 bases, with 14 bases between. The CDR3 DNA follows: TGTGCCAGCAGTTCCACCATGACACCGTACGAGCAGTACTTC. Translation: CASSSTMTPYEQYF.

The genes are TRBV18 and TRBJ2-6; D perhaps matches TRBD1 (5 bases). Germline assignment: CDR1 KGHSH and CDR2 LQKENI. Trimming took 3 bases from V and 2 from J, leaving 8 bases between them. This CDR3 region has 15 residues. The CDR3 DNA follows: TGTGCCAGCTCACCCTTCAGGGCTGGGGCCAACGTCCTGACTTTC. This codes for CASSPFRAGANVLTF.

The chain links TRBV30 to TRBJ2-1; D may be TRBD2 (6 bases). Germline CDR1 GTSNPN, CDR2 SVGIG (reference sequence). V gave up 5 bases and J gave up 5 bases, with 16 bases separating them. CDR3 size: 14 residues. CDR3 bases: TGTGCCTGGCGCGGGCCCTCGGGGGACAATGAGCAGTTCTTC. Its protein product is CAWRGPSGDNEQFF.

J is TRBJ2-1 and V is TRBV9; 9 bases line up with TRBD2. V gave up 3 bases and J gave up 7 bases; unmatched junction bases: 8. Germline V lookup: CDR1 SGDLS, CDR2 YYNGEE. CDR3 length: 15 amino acids. This CDR3 reads CASSAVAGGRNEQFF. The CDR3, as DNA: TGTGCCAGCAGCGCTGTTGCGGGAGGGAGAAATGAGCAGTTCTTC. The full variable domain, in which reference TRBV9 and TRBJ2-1 provide the parts outside the CDR3, is DSGVTQTPKHLITATGQRVTLRCSPRSGDLSVYWYQQSLDQGLQFLIQYYNGEERAKGNILERFSAQQFPDLHSELNLSSLELGDSALYFCASSAVAGGRNEQFFGPGTRLTVL.

The V and J genes are TRBV7-9 and TRBJ1-5, with D possibly being TRBD1 (5 bases). The germline V and J ends were trimmed by 4 bases and 1 base, with 8 bases remaining between them. This CDR3 region has 14 residues. The V gene's germline CDR1 is SEHNR and CDR2 FQNEAQ (reference sequence). CDR3 loop: CASSSTDSNQPQHF. CDR3 sequence (DNA): TGTGCCAGCAGCTCGACAGACAGCAATCAGCCCCAGCATTTT.

This clone was recorded only once. CDR3 sequence reads: CASNYQGAGGELFF. CDR3 coding DNA: TGTGCCAGTAACTATCAAGGGGCAGGAGGGGAGCTGTTTTTT. The chain uses TRBV3-1 (or the pseudogene TRBV3-2) and TRBJ2-2; a weak D match, TRBD1 (5 bases). V gave up 9 bases and J gave up 8 bases, with 19 bases separating them. This CDR3 comprises 14 residues. From germline, CDR1 is LGHDT and CDR2 YNNKEL (reference sequence).

V is TRBV7-2 and J is TRBJ2-1, with a weak D call TRBD1 (6 bases). Germline-derived CDR1 and CDR2 are SGHTA and FQGNSA. The CDR3 contains 13 residues. V was shortened by 2 bases and J by 5 bases, with 7 bases between the two germline ends. The CDR3 sequence: CASSLRQDNEQFF. The CDR3 nucleotides read TGTGCCAGCAGCTTAAGACAGGACAATGAGCAGTTCTTC.

This clone was seen at least ten times. CDR3 nucleotides: TGTGCCAGCAGCTTAGGTTACAGGGGACCGAACACTGAAGCTTTCTTT. It encodes CASSLGYRGPNTEAFF. This chain uses TRBV7-2 with TRBJ1-1, with 7 bases matching TRBD1. From germline, CDR1 is SGHTA and CDR2 FQGNSA. V gave up 1 base and J gave up 1 base; unmatched junction bases: 6. The CDR3 is 16 residues long. The full variable domain, completed using reference TRBV7-2 and TRBJ1-1, is GAGVSQSPSNKVTEKGKDVELRCDPISGHTALYWYRQSLGQGLEFLIYFQGNSAPDKSGLPSDRFSAERTGGSVSTLTIQRTQQEDSAVYLCASSLGYRGPNTEAFFGQGTRLTVV.

This rearrangement joins TRBV27 to TRBJ1-5, with D tentatively TRBD1 (5 bases). V was clipped by 5 bases and J by 4 bases, with 15 bases between them. Germline V CDR1 and CDR2: MNHEY, SMNVEV (reference sequence). The CDR3 covers 15 residues. The CDR3 DNA reads TGTGCCAGCAGTCCACCCGACAGCTATAATCAGCCCCAGCATTTT. Translation gives CASSPPDSYNQPQHF.

The chain carries TRBV6-5 and TRBJ2-7; 7 bases agree with TRBD2. The CDR3 totals 14 residues. The germline V gene encodes CDR1 MNHEY and CDR2 SVGAGI. V shed 3 bases and J 3 bases; nucleotides not matched to a gene: 5. The chain's CDR3 is CASSYGEGIYEQYF. The CDR3 DNA is TGTGCCAGCAGTTATGGGGAGGGGATCTACGAGCAGTACTTC.

Only one count was recorded for this clone. The gene calls are TRBV5-1 and TRBJ2-5, with 9 bases aligning to TRBD1. The CDR3 loop spans 16 amino acids. V dropped 1 base and J dropped 5; count of bases not matched to a gene: 9. Looked up from germline, CDR1 is SGHRS and CDR2 is YFSETQ. CDR3 nucleotides: TGCGCCAGCAGCTTGACAGGGGGCGTTGGTTTCGAGACCCAGTACTTC. This gives the protein CASSLTGGVGFETQYF.

This rearrangement joins TRBV5-4 to TRBJ2-1, with TRBD2 as a possible D gene (6 bases). CDR1 and CDR2 from the germline V gene are SGHNT and YYREEE (reference sequence). The CDR3 has 15 amino acids. Trimming shortened V by 4 bases and J by 7 bases, and 18 bases separated the two germline ends. CDR3 in DNA: TGTGCCAGCAGCCCCGAACTAGCTTGGCCTAATGAGCAGTTCTTC. Translated, it gives CASSPELAWPNEQFF.

This chain uses TRBV30 with TRBJ1-6; D may be TRBD1 (5 bases). Trimming cost V 4 bases and J 0 bases, with 16 bases left between them. Germline CDR1 reads GTSNPN; CDR2 reads SVGIG (reference sequence). The CDR3 sequence is 17 residues long. As DNA, the CDR3 is TGTGCCTGGAATCCAGACAGTCCTAGCTCCTATAATTCACCCCTCCACTTT. It is translated as CAWNPDSPSSYNSPLHF.

The chain employs TRBV2 and TRBJ1-2, with unresolved D. The V gene lost 4 bases and the J gene lost 4 bases, with 10 bases spanning the gap. This CDR3 is 13 amino acids long. Germline V gene lookup returns CDR1 SNHLY and CDR2 FYNNEI. CDR3 amino acids: CASSVTGIYGYTF. CDR3 DNA sequence: TGTGCCAGCAGTGTGACGGGGATCTATGGCTACACCTTC.

CDR3 coding DNA: TGTGCCAGCAGCCTAGGGGACAGGGCTAACTATGGCTACACCTTC. Encoded protein: CASSLGDRANYGYTF. This chain uses TRBV7-2 with TRBJ1-2; TRBD1 agrees at 9 bases. Germline values: CDR1 SGHTA, CDR2 FQGNSA. This CDR3 spans 15 amino acids. V shed 5 bases, J shed 0 bases, and the junction held 4 bases outside the gene matches.

J is TRBJ2-3 and V is TRBV5-1; the match to TRBD2 covers 14 bases. Germline CDR1 is SGHRS and CDR2 is YFSETQ. The CDR3 has 19 amino acids. V was clipped by 2 bases and J by 3 bases; unmatched bases: 11. Here the CDR3 DNA reads TGCGCCAGCAGCTTAATCCCGGGACTAGCGGGAGCAGCAACAGATACGCAGTATTTT. Its protein is CASSLIPGLAGAATDTQYF.

This clone was picked up one time. The junction and the germline gene differ at one end; a read error may be behind it. The V call is TRBV7-7, the J call TRBJ2-1, with D possibly matching TRBD2 (6 bases). Germline lookup yields CDR1 SSHAT and CDR2 FNYEAQ (reference sequence). There are 15 residues in the CDR3. CDR3 coding DNA: TGTGCTAGCAGCCCTCTTGGAGGGAAGGACAATGAGCAGTTCTTC. This encodes CASSPLGGKDNEQFF.

The chain has TRBV18 and TRBJ1-1; 10 nucleotides match TRBD1. Per germline, CDR1 KGHSH and CDR2 LQKENI. V was clipped by 0 bases and J by 4 bases; unmatched bases: 5. The CDR3 sequence is 16 residues long. The CDR3 spells CASSPPGQGVGTEAFF. CDR3 DNA sequence: TGTGCCAGCTCACCACCTGGACAGGGGGTAGGCACTGAAGCTTTCTTT.

The chain is built from TRBV5-1 and TRBJ2-7; tentatively, D is TRBD1 (6 bases). The CDR3 loop spans 16 amino acids. The V end was cut by 4 bases, the J end by 1 base, with 18 bases between. CDR1 and CDR2 from the germline V gene are SGHRS and YFSETQ. In nucleotides, the CDR3 is TGCGCCAGCAGCCCCACCGTCGGGACACTTTCCTACGAGCAGTACTTC. Protein sequence: CASSPTVGTLSYEQYF.

This clone was counted a few times. The V call is TRBV5-1, the J call TRBJ1-2; the D is unclear. This CDR3 region has 12 residues. CDR1 and CDR2 (germline): SGHRS, YFSETQ. V was shortened by 5 bases and J by 5 bases, with 10 bases between the two germline ends. CDR3 sequence: CASSVAGYGYTF. The CDR3 DNA reads TGCGCCAGCAGTGTAGCTGGGTATGGCTACACCTTC.